Listed here are 15 T cell receptor beta chains from one sample, sequenced in a study of early T cells in non-severe SARS-CoV-2 infection. Each CDR3 protein is one row after TCRdb ran MiXCR on the 5' RACE reads. The sample shows around 33,000 distinct CDR3 sequences, around 7% of them seen only once. Input material: whole blood. These receptors were taken from an adult who was a healthcare worker with PCR-confirmed SARS-CoV-2 infection or an uninfected control (not recorded which).

This clonotype has just one count. The chain joins TRBV2 to TRBJ2-5, with no clear D. The germline V gene encodes CDR1 SNHLY and CDR2 FYNNEI. The CDR3 has 15 amino acids. With 6 bases removed from V and 2 bases from J, the gap between germline ends came to 16 bases. DNA of the CDR3: TGTGCCAGCAGGTTTGGAGATCCGCGGCAAGAGACCCAGTACTTC. It yields the protein CASRFGDPRQETQYF.

This chain joins TRBV6-5 and TRBJ2-7, with D maybe TRBD2 (6 bases). The germline CDR1 and CDR2 sequences are MNHEY and SVGAGI. V was trimmed by 4 bases and J by 0 bases, leaving 16 bases between them. The length of the CDR3 is 16 residues. The CDR3 loop is CASSFSHRGSSYEQYF. The CDR3 coding sequence is TGTGCCAGCAGTTTCTCCCATCGGGGGAGCTCCTACGAGCAGTACTTC.

This clonotype was seen more than once but under ten times. The rearrangement uses TRBV10-3 and TRBJ2-3; D remains unclear. The V end lost 2 bases, the J end lost 2 bases, and 8 bases lay between the germline ends. The V gene's germline CDR1 is ENHRY and CDR2 SYGVKD. The CDR3 spans 14 residues. CDR3 residues: CAISEISDTDTQYF. Here the CDR3 DNA reads TGTGCCATCAGTGAGATTTCAGACACAGATACGCAGTATTTT.

This clonotype was observed a few times. The chain employs TRBV27 and TRBJ1-5; D gene uncertain. V was cut by 2 bases and J by 4 bases, with 9 bases left in between. Germline CDR1 and CDR2: MNHEY and SMNVEV (reference sequence). This CDR3 is built from 14 residues. The CDR3 loop is CASSLKAENQPQHF. The CDR3 DNA is TGTGCCAGCAGTTTAAAGGCAGAAAATCAGCCCCAGCATTTT.

This clonotype was seen more than once but under ten times. This chain links TRBV12-5 with TRBJ1-1; D is ambiguous. The V and J ends lost 3 bases and 0 bases respectively, with 11 bases between them. From germline, CDR1 is LGHNT and CDR2 FRNRAP. CDR3 length: 15 amino acids. DNA of the CDR3: TGTGCTAGTGGTTTTAACCCAAGGATGAACACTGAAGCTTTCTTT. The encoded protein is CASGFNPRMNTEAFF.

This clonotype was seen ten or more times. The junction and the germline gene differ at one end; a read error may be behind it. The chain employs TRBV6-1 and TRBJ1-1; no reliable D call. This CDR3 region has 13 residues. Germline V gives CDR1 MNHNS, CDR2 SASEGT. The CDR3 nucleotides read TGTGTCAGCTTAACAAGTTGGAACACTGAAGCTTTCTTT. Amino acid sequence: CVSLTSWNTEAFF.

This clonotype was detected ten times or more. The chain uses TRBV28 and TRBJ2-5; possible D gene TRBD2, 5 bases. From germline, CDR1 is MDHEN and CDR2 SYDVKM. V lost 6 bases and J 4 bases, leaving 21 bases between the germline ends. This CDR3 has 16 residues. As DNA, the CDR3 is TGTGCCAGCAGGGTGGCTTCCGGGATGCCCGGAGAGACCCAGTACTTC. The encoded protein is CASRVASGMPGETQYF.

This clonotype was seen ten or more times. The chain employs TRBV11-2 and TRBJ2-7; 12 bases line up with TRBD2. J was trimmed by 4 bases and V by 6 bases; bases with no gene match: 4. The length of the CDR3 is 14 residues. Germline CDR1 reads SGHAT; CDR2 reads FQNNGV. The CDR3 sequence is CASRSLAGGYEQYF. CDR3 in DNA: TGTGCCAGCAGATCACTAGCGGGAGGTTACGAGCAGTACTTC.

This clonotype was counted at least ten times. The rearrangement links TRBV28 to TRBJ2-7, with D possibly matching TRBD1 (5 bases). The CDR3 sequence is 13 residues long. Germline CDR1 MDHEN, CDR2 SYDVKM. V shed 6 bases and J shed 3 bases, with 12 bases lying between them. The CDR3 reads CASSSVQDYEQYF. CDR3 bases: TGTGCCAGCAGCTCGGTACAGGACTACGAGCAGTACTTC.

A few counts support this clonotype. J is TRBJ2-7 and V is TRBV19, with D possibly matching TRBD2 (5 bases). Germline V gene sequence: CDR1 LNHDA, CDR2 SQIVND (reference sequence). The germline V and J ends were trimmed by 3 bases and 0 bases, with 15 bases remaining between them. This CDR3 region has 16 residues. CDR3 DNA: TGTGCCAGTAGTATCCTGTACGGCGGGTCCTCCTACGAGCAGTACTTC. Encoded protein: CASSILYGGSSYEQYF.

This chain joins TRBV7-2 and TRBJ2-7, with D perhaps assigned TRBD1 or TRBD2 (5 bases each). CDR3 length equals 13 residues. With 7 bases removed from V and 6 bases from J, the gap between germline ends came to 16 bases. Germline V lookup: CDR1 SGHTA, CDR2 FQGNSA. CDR3 coding DNA: TGTGCCAGCACCACAGCAGGGACCCTCGAGCAGTACTTC. Translating it yields CASTTAGTLEQYF.

This clonotype was observed at least ten times. V gene TRBV29-1 combines with J gene TRBJ1-1, with D unresolved. The CDR3 has 13 residues. In germline, CDR1 is SQVTM, CDR2 ANQGSEA. V was trimmed by 4 bases and J by 2 bases, leaving 11 bases between them. CDR3 DNA sequence: TGCAGCGTTGGCGTAGGGCTCAACACTGAAGCTTTCTTT. Protein sequence: CSVGVGLNTEAFF.

V and J are TRBV20-1 and TRBJ2-5; 8 bases agree with TRBD2. This CDR3 comprises 13 residues. Germline V gives CDR1 DFQATT, CDR2 SNEGSKA (reference sequence). The trim removed 3 bases at V and 3 bases at J, leaving 3 bases unmatched. As DNA, the CDR3 is TGCAGTGCTAGCCTCGGGAGGGAAGAGACCCAGTACTTC. Amino acid sequence: CSASLGREETQYF.

This clonotype has a count of ten or more. This chain uses TRBV4-2 with TRBJ2-5, with TRBD1 as a possible D gene (7 bases). The CDR3 is made up of 16 amino acids. Trimming took 3 bases from V and 1 from J, leaving 15 bases between them. The germline V gene has CDR1 LGHNA and CDR2 YNFKEQ. CDR3 nucleotide sequence: TGTGCCAGCAGCCAGGACTCAGGGGGAGGCCAAGAGACCCAGTACTTC. Translation: CASSQDSGGGQETQYF.

This clonotype was detected only a few times. J is TRBJ2-6 and V is TRBV6-6; D possibly matches TRBD1 or TRBD2 (5 bases each). With 8 bases removed from V and 3 bases from J, the gap between germline ends came to 8 bases. This CDR3 has 13 residues. The germline V gene has CDR1 MNHNY and CDR2 SVGAGI (reference sequence). CDR3 sequence (DNA): TGTGCCAGCGAGGGGCGTGGGGCCAACGTCCTGACTTTC. It yields the protein CASEGRGANVLTF.